This is a list of T cell receptor beta chains from one sample in a study of vaccination effects on CD4 cells after COVID-19. TCRdb's table, derived via immunoSEQ multiplex PCR, lists solely in-frame clones and lacks some. The sample has about 48,000 clones; about 76% are singletons. Antigens for these TCRs are unknown. Specimen: CD4+ T cells from PBMCs cultured with HCoV-OC43 spike peptides, collected after COVID-19 vaccination. The receptors stem from a human donor who received a COVID-19 vaccine. Both conserved end residues are part of each CDR3. Each record gives: clone size, J gene, V gene, D gene, CDR3 protein, CDR3 DNA. The D gene is left open where the match is weak. A row's size may be missing; if present it is once, few, many or a size class.

abundance: .; j_gene: TRBJ2-5; v_gene: TRBV14; d_gene: .; CDR3aa: CASSQGNLGGVSETQYF; CDR3nt: TGTGCCAGCAGCCAAGGAAACTTGGGGGGCGTATCAGAGACCCAGTACTTC
abundance: .; j_gene: TRBJ1-1; v_gene: TRBV2; d_gene: TRBD1; CDR3aa: CASSPDRGRAFF; CDR3nt: TGTGCCAGCAGCCCAGACAGGGGAAGGGCTTTCTTT
abundance: .; j_gene: TRBJ2-1; v_gene: TRBV7-2; d_gene: TRBD2; CDR3aa: CASSLAGSGSSFF; CDR3nt: TGTGCCAGCAGCTTAGCAGGCAGCGGGAGTTCCTTCTTC
abundance: few; j_gene: TRBJ1-5; v_gene: TRBV6-1; d_gene: .; CDR3aa: CASSDQAYSNQPQHF; CDR3nt: TGTGCCAGCAGTGATCAGGCTTATAGCAATCAGCCCCAGCATTTT
abundance: many; j_gene: TRBJ1-2; v_gene: TRBV19; d_gene: .; CDR3aa: CASSTTPEGYGYTF; CDR3nt: TGTGCCAGTAGTACAACCCCTGAAGGCTATGGCTACACCTTC
abundance: .; j_gene: TRBJ2-6; v_gene: TRBV6-5; d_gene: .; CDR3aa: CASDLTLSGANVLTF; CDR3nt: TGTGCCAGCGACTTGACTCTCTCTGGGGCCAACGTCCTGACTTTC
abundance: few; j_gene: TRBJ2-2; v_gene: TRBV7-7; d_gene: TRBD1; CDR3aa: CASSSRDRGTGELFF; CDR3nt: TGTGCCAGCAGCAGCCGGGACAGGGGGACCGGGGAGCTGTTTTTT
abundance: once; j_gene: TRBJ2-2; v_gene: TRBV24-1; d_gene: .; CDR3aa: CATSAGTLKETGELFF; CDR3nt: TGTGCCACCAGTGCCGGGACACTCAAAGAAACCGGGGAGCTGTTTTTT
abundance: .; j_gene: TRBJ2-1; v_gene: TRBV27; d_gene: TRBD2; CDR3aa: CASRVSGGTHNEQFF; CDR3nt: TGTGCCAGCAGGGTTAGCGGGGGGACACACAATGAGCAGTTCTTC
abundance: .; j_gene: TRBJ2-7; v_gene: TRBV19; d_gene: .; CDR3aa: CATRRQVSYEQYF; CDR3nt: TGTGCCACCAGGAGGCAGGTCTCCTACGAGCAGTACTTC
abundance: few; j_gene: TRBJ2-7; v_gene: TRBV2; d_gene: .; CDR3aa: CASRLDSYEQYF; CDR3nt: TGTGCCAGCAGACTTGACAGCTACGAGCAGTACTTC
abundance: .; j_gene: TRBJ1-1; v_gene: TRBV3-1/TRBV3-2; d_gene: .; CDR3aa: CASSPDINTEAFF; CDR3nt: TGTGCCAGCAGCCCGGACATTAACACTGAAGCTTTCTTT
abundance: .; j_gene: TRBJ2-7; v_gene: TRBV12-3/TRBV12-4; d_gene: .; CDR3aa: CATSRDTYYEQYF; CDR3nt: TGTGCCACCTCCCGGGACACCTACTACGAGCAGTACTTC
abundance: .; j_gene: TRBJ2-3; v_gene: TRBV6-5; d_gene: .; CDR3aa: CASTYRTDTQYF; CDR3nt: TGTGCCAGCACCTACCGCACAGATACGCAGTATTTT
abundance: .; j_gene: TRBJ1-2; v_gene: TRBV4-1; d_gene: .; CDR3aa: CASSQPQGGDGEGYTF; CDR3nt: TGCGCCAGCAGCCAACCACAGGGAGGGGACGGGGAGGGCTACACCTTC